This T cell receptor beta chain is from a study of blood T cell repertoires in COVID-19. The wider study: Some COVID-19 samples were acute and others convalescent; all came from the United States, Italy and Spain.

Clinical history as reported by participants underpinned cohort assignment. The V end lost 4 bases, the J end lost 8 bases, and 18 bases lay between the germline ends. The CDR3 has 15 residues. Germline V gene sequence: CDR1 SGHRS, CDR2 YFSETQ. Sequencing was performed with immunoSEQ multiplex PCR; in TCRdb, only in-frame clones are kept and a portion is missing. The sample lists a few hundred thousand clones, roughly 88% occurring once. V is TRBV5-1 and J is TRBJ1-4, with TRBD1 as a possible D gene (5 bases). Sequenced sample: PBMCs or T cells enriched from blood (not recorded which). The clonotype originates from a man aged 25-45 years who had recovered from COVID-19. The CDR3 DNA reads as TGCGCCAGCAGCCGTCGGGGGGTTGCCGGCGAAAAACTGTTTTTT. It is translated as CASSRRGVAGEKLFF.